This entry lists 25 T cell receptor beta chains sequenced from one sample in a study of T cell responses to AZD1222 COVID-19 vaccine. This table comes from immunoSEQ multiplex PCR, and its TCRdb copy is limited to in-frame clones, with some not included. The profile covers some 130,000 clones, with just over 90% appearing a single time and 6.9% taken by the ten largest. The material was peripheral blood, obtained on day 0 of AZD1222 vaccination. The source is an adult in good health.

CDR3 in amino acids: CASSRTGGSTGELFF. CDR3 nucleotides: TGTGCCAGCAGCAGGACAGGGGGAAGTACCGGGGAGCTGTTTTTT. The chain combines TRBV11-2 with TRBJ2-2; 10 nucleotides agree with TRBD1. Germline V gene sequence: CDR1 SGHAT, CDR2 FQNNGV. The CDR3 length is 15 residues. The ends lost 5 bases at V and 5 bases at J; junction bases unmatched: 5.

The chain has TRBV6-2 or TRBV6-3 and TRBJ2-7; 8 nucleotides line up with TRBD1. Germline V gives CDR1 MNHEY, CDR2 SVGEGT. The J segment lost 12 bases and the V segment lost 5 bases, leaving 9 bases of the junction unmatched. This CDR3 region has 12 residues. Here the CDR3 reads CASSDPTGGPYF. CDR3 coding DNA: TGTGCCAGCAGTGACCCTACAGGGGGGCCGTACTTC.

The CDR3 DNA reads as TGCGCCAGCAGCCAGCGGGATGGGGGGATTCAGCCCCAGCATTTT. Translated: CASSQRDGGIQPQHF. The chain joins TRBV4-1 to TRBJ1-5, with a weak D call TRBD1 (5 bases). CDR3 length: 15 residues. The V end lost 3 bases, the J end lost 6 bases, and 15 bases lay between the germline ends. CDR1 is MGHRA, CDR2 YSYEKL, per germline.

The chain couples TRBV6-6 to TRBJ1-1, with 7 bases that match TRBD1. V lost 7 bases to trimming and J lost 6 bases; unmatched junction nucleotides: 8. The germline V gene has CDR1 MNHNY and CDR2 SVGAGI (reference sequence). There are 13 residues in the CDR3. The CDR3 nucleotides are TGTGCCAGCACTACAGGGGCGGGGGCTGAAGCTTTCTTT. This gives the protein CASTTGAGAEAFF.

The gene calls are TRBV5-1 and TRBJ1-2, with D hard to call. Trimming cost V 4 bases and J 0 bases, with 16 bases left between them. The V gene's germline CDR1 is SGHRS and CDR2 YFSETQ. There are 16 residues in the CDR3. The CDR3 loop is CASSVTYAETNYGYTF. CDR3 in DNA: TGCGCCAGCAGCGTGACTTATGCGGAGACTAACTATGGCTACACCTTC.

The J gene is TRBJ1-1, the V gene TRBV6-2 or TRBV6-3, with no clear D. The CDR3 extends over 12 amino acids. The V gene's germline CDR1 is MNHEY and CDR2 SVGEGT. V lost 5 bases and J 11 bases, leaving 15 bases between the germline ends. CDR3 sequence (DNA): TGTGCCAGCAGTACTTTTCCTCATTCGGCTTTCTTT. Translation: CASSTFPHSAFF.

This clone was seen a few times. The chain has TRBV7-9 and TRBJ2-1; the D gene is possibly TRBD2 (5 bases). Germline V gene lookup returns CDR1 SEHNR and CDR2 FQNEAQ (reference sequence). Trimming took 5 bases from V and 8 from J, leaving 25 bases between them. This CDR3 is built from 17 residues. CDR3 DNA: TGTGCCAGCAGCCCGAAAATATCCGGTTTGTACGGGGATGAGCAGTTCTTC. It encodes CASSPKISGLYGDEQFF.

The genes are TRBV11-2 and TRBJ1-1, with 9 bases aligning to TRBD1. Germline CDR1 and CDR2: SGHAT and FQNNGV. After removal of 3 bases from V and 9 bases from J, the junction contained 8 bases not matched to a gene. CDR3 length: 14 residues. The CDR3 nucleotides read TGTGCCAGCAGCTTCCGCGGGACAGGGACCCAAGCTTTCTTT. Protein product: CASSFRGTGTQAFF.

The chain is built from TRBV14 and TRBJ1-2; TRBD1 matches at 7 bases. This CDR3 is built from 15 residues. V shed 0 bases and J 7 bases; nucleotides not matched to a gene: 8. CDR1 and CDR2 from the germline V gene are SGHDN and FVKESK. The CDR3 region has the DNA TGTGCCAGCAGCCAAGACCTGACAGGGTGGCGTGGCTACACCTTC. Its protein product is CASSQDLTGWRGYTF.

The V call is TRBV4-1, the J call TRBJ1-4; D possibly corresponds to TRBD1 (5 bases). The CDR3 runs 14 residues. CDR1 is MGHRA, CDR2 YSYEKL, per germline. Trimming cost V 5 bases and J 3 bases, with 10 bases left between them. The CDR3 reads CASSYRQPNEKLFF. DNA for the CDR3: TGCGCCAGCAGCTACCGACAGCCTAATGAAAAACTGTTTTTT.

CDR3 nucleotide sequence: TGTGCCAGCAGTTACTTCGGACTAGACAATACAGATACGCAGTATTTT. Its protein product is CASSYFGLDNTDTQYF. The genes are TRBV6-6 and TRBJ2-3; 7 bases fit TRBD2. Germline trimming cut 1 base from V and 3 bases from J; bases unmatched to any gene: 7. Germline V gives CDR1 MNHNY, CDR2 SVGAGI (reference sequence). The CDR3 is made up of 16 amino acids.

The chain employs TRBV18 and TRBJ1-2; the match to TRBD1 covers 8 bases. The CDR3 extends over 14 amino acids. Looked up from germline, CDR1 is KGHSH and CDR2 is LQKENI. After removal of 3 bases from V and 8 bases from J, the junction contained 8 bases not matched to a gene. The CDR3 DNA follows: TGTGCCAGCTCACCGCCTGGGACAGGCCTCGGCTACACCTTC. Translating gives CASSPPGTGLGYTF.

In its sample, this clone was seen once. The chain has TRBV5-1 and TRBJ1-4; D remains ambiguous. Between the trimmed V and J ends, which lost 3 bases and 12 bases, there was a span of 15 bases. The CDR3 runs 13 residues. Germline V gives CDR1 SGHRS, CDR2 YFSETQ. CDR3 amino acids: CASSSGKARELFF. CDR3 in DNA: TGCGCCAGCAGCTCTGGTAAAGCCCGGGAACTGTTTTTT.

The chain is built from TRBV10-3 and TRBJ2-2, with no clear D. Germline V gives CDR1 ENHRY, CDR2 SYGVKD. The V gene lost 10 bases and the J gene lost 6 bases, with 9 bases spanning the gap. The CDR3 runs to 11 residues. CDR3 nucleotides: TGTGCCACCGCGTATCCCGGGGAGCTGTTTTTT. Translating gives CATAYPGELFF.

The chain combines TRBV28 with TRBJ1-4, with D hard to call. The CDR3 is 12 residues long. Germline loops: CDR1 MDHEN, CDR2 SYDVKM. Trimming cost V 6 bases and J 6 bases, with 8 bases left between them. This CDR3 reads CASSSAHEKLFF. In DNA form, the CDR3 reads TGTGCCAGCAGCTCGGCCCATGAAAAACTGTTTTTT.

This sequence joins TRBV6-1 and TRBJ1-2; 9 nucleotides match TRBD1. Looked up from germline, CDR1 is MNHNS and CDR2 is SASEGT. The CDR3 is 16 amino acids. With 3 bases clipped from V and 5 bases from J, the junction kept 10 bases outside the gene matches. In DNA, the CDR3 is TGTGCCAGCAGTGATGGGACAGGGCCACAAGGGTATGGCTACACCTTC. Its protein is CASSDGTGPQGYGYTF.

This clone turned up a few times. The chain has TRBV7-9 and TRBJ1-2; D gene ambiguous. V was trimmed by 3 bases and J by 3 bases, leaving 5 bases between them. This CDR3 is 12 amino acids long. CDR1 is SEHNR, CDR2 FQNEAQ, per germline (reference sequence). The CDR3 DNA reads TGTGCCAGCAGCTTCTCCGACTATGGCTACACCTTC. This translates into CASSFSDYGYTF.

This chain joins TRBV18 and TRBJ2-1, with TRBD2 matching over 11 bases. This CDR3 region has 17 residues. CDR1 is KGHSH and CDR2 is LQKENI in the germline V gene. Trimming removed 3 bases from V and 0 bases from J; junction bases left unmatched: 4. The CDR3 sequence is CASSPGTSGSSYNEQFF. Written as DNA, the CDR3 is TGTGCCAGCTCACCTGGGACTAGCGGAAGCTCCTACAATGAGCAGTTCTTC.

The chain recombines TRBV4-2 with TRBJ2-7; possibly TRBD1 for D (6 bases). The CDR3 sequence is 15 residues long. Looked up from germline, CDR1 is LGHNA and CDR2 is YNFKEQ. Trimming shortened V by 1 base and J by 2 bases, and 12 bases separated the two germline ends. The CDR3 loop reads CASSQGGQGTYEQYF. The CDR3 DNA reads as TGTGCCAGCAGCCAAGGGGGGCAGGGGACCTACGAGCAGTACTTC.

The V gene is TRBV7-2, the J gene TRBJ1-1; D possibly corresponds to TRBD1 (5 bases). Germline V CDR1 and CDR2: SGHTA, FQGNSA. With 0 bases removed from V and 4 bases from J, the gap between germline ends came to 12 bases. The CDR3 contains 15 residues. The CDR3 loop is CASSLAGDRSTEAFF. The CDR3 nucleotides are TGTGCCAGCAGCTTAGCAGGGGATCGGTCCACTGAAGCTTTCTTT.

This sequence joins TRBV30 and TRBJ1-3, with D uncertain. V dropped 3 bases and J dropped 4 bases, with 7 bases sitting between them. Germline V gene lookup returns CDR1 GTSNPN and CDR2 SVGIG (reference sequence). This CDR3 comprises 12 residues. The CDR3 DNA follows: TGTGCCTGGAGCCCACCCGGAAACACCATATATTTT. Amino acids: CAWSPPGNTIYF.

The chain combines TRBV6-5 with TRBJ1-3; 8 bases match TRBD1. The CDR3 spans 15 residues. Trimming removed 7 bases from V and 0 bases from J; junction bases left unmatched: 5. Germline V gene sequence: CDR1 MNHEY, CDR2 SVGAGI. The CDR3 protein is CASIRTGYSGNTIYF. The CDR3 DNA follows: TGTGCCAGCATTCGGACAGGGTACTCTGGAAACACCATATATTTT.

The V and J genes are TRBV28 and TRBJ2-1; D is ambiguous. The CDR3 has 20 residues. Trimming took 5 bases from V and 4 from J, leaving 30 bases between them. Germline CDR1 and CDR2: MDHEN and SYDVKM. In DNA, the CDR3 is TGTGCCAGCAGTATTGGGCAGCCCCAGTCCATCCATTACTTTTACAATGAGCAGTTCTTC. This encodes CASSIGQPQSIHYFYNEQFF. Variable domain in full (rest from reference TRBV28 and TRBJ2-1): DVKVTQSSRYLVKRTGEKVFLECVQDMDHENMFWYRQDPGLGLRLIYFSYDVKMKEKGDIPEGYSVSREKKERFSLILESASTNQTSMYLCASSIGQPQSIHYFYNEQFFGPGTRLTVL.

V usage is TRBV19 and J usage is TRBJ2-7, with 9 bases identical to TRBD1. CDR3 length: 14 amino acids. Germline V gene lookup returns CDR1 LNHDA and CDR2 SQIVND (reference sequence). J gave up 6 bases and V 5 bases, and 8 bases lay outside the gene matches. DNA for the CDR3: TGTGCCAGTAGTGAGGACAGGGGCGACTTCGAGCAGTACTTC. It yields the protein CASSEDRGDFEQYF.

CDR3 nucleotide sequence: TGTGCCAGCAGTTACTCGGGACTAGGCTCCTACGAGCAGTACTTC. Protein product: CASSYSGLGSYEQYF. J is TRBJ2-7 and V is TRBV6-2 or TRBV6-3; TRBD2 matches at 8 bases. CDR3 size: 15 residues. The trim removed 0 bases at V and 0 bases at J, leaving 1 base unmatched. The germline V gene encodes CDR1 MNHEY and CDR2 SVGEGT.